One and the same sample provided the 25 T cell receptor beta chains below, sequenced in a study of blood T cell repertoires in COVID-19. The assay was immunoSEQ multiplex PCR, and TCRdb's table has in-frame clones only and misses some. Among nearly 45,000 clones listed, 80% were seen once. Material: peripheral blood. The source of these receptors is a man between 65 and 85 years old with acute or convalescent COVID-19.

This chain joins TRBV10-3 and TRBJ1-1; D gene uncertain. Germline CDR1 reads ENHRY; CDR2 reads SYGVKD. The CDR3 is 12 amino acids. V was pared by 0 bases and J by 8 bases, with 7 bases between. The CDR3 DNA sequence: TGTGCCATCAGTGAGTCCCGGGGAGAAGCTTTCTTT. This translates into CAISESRGEAFF.

The CDR3 is CASSPRQGASGNTIYF. CDR3 bases: TGTGCCAGCTCACCACGACAGGGGGCCTCTGGAAACACCATATATTTT. This chain joins TRBV18 and TRBJ1-3; TRBD1 agrees at 10 bases. J lost 0 bases, V lost 1 base, and 0 bases had no gene match. The germline V gene has CDR1 KGHSH and CDR2 LQKENI. The CDR3 extends over 16 amino acids.

The chain uses TRBV5-4 and TRBJ1-1; no reliable D call. V was trimmed by 3 bases and J by 4 bases, leaving 10 bases between them. Germline V gives CDR1 SGHNT, CDR2 YYREEE (reference sequence). This CDR3 region has 13 residues. The CDR3: CASSSTEGTEAFF. CDR3 in DNA: TGTGCCAGCAGCTCGACCGAGGGCACTGAAGCTTTCTTT.

V gene TRBV18 combines with J gene TRBJ2-3, with a weak D call TRBD1 (5 bases). CDR3 size: 13 residues. V shed 1 base and J shed 6 bases, with 8 bases lying between them. CDR1 KGHSH and CDR2 LQKENI come from the germline V gene. The CDR3 sequence: CASSPLPGDTQYF. DNA of the CDR3: TGTGCCAGCTCACCACTTCCAGGGGATACGCAGTATTTT.

This clone was picked up a small number of times. The V call is TRBV10-3, the J call TRBJ1-1; 8 bases map to TRBD1. Unmatched junction bases numbered 5, after V lost 6 bases and J lost 5 bases. Germline CDR1 reads ENHRY; CDR2 reads SYGVKD. The CDR3 spans 13 residues. The CDR3 is CAIRQGANTEAFF. The DNA for the CDR3 is TGTGCCATCAGGCAGGGGGCGAATACTGAAGCTTTCTTT.

The V call is TRBV3-1 (or the pseudogene TRBV3-2), the J call TRBJ2-7; TRBD1 matches 9 bases. CDR3 length: 14 residues. J gave up 4 bases and V 3 bases, and 4 bases lay outside the gene matches. Germline V gives CDR1 LGHDT, CDR2 YNNKEL (reference sequence). The CDR3 protein is CASSQGQGPYEQYF. CDR3 DNA sequence: TGTGCCAGCAGCCAGGGACAGGGACCGTACGAGCAGTACTTC.

The chain has TRBV9 and TRBJ1-6; 7 bases line up with TRBD1. V was clipped by 3 bases and J by 9 bases; unmatched bases: 9. Germline V gene data show CDR1 as SGDLS and CDR2 as YYNGEE. The CDR3 is made up of 15 amino acids. This chain's CDR3 is CASSAAQGKGSPLHF. CDR3 DNA: TGTGCCAGCAGCGCGGCACAGGGGAAGGGTTCACCCCTCCACTTT.

The J gene is TRBJ1-2, the V gene TRBV5-1, with a weak D call TRBD1 (6 bases). Germline CDR1 and CDR2: SGHRS and YFSETQ. The CDR3 is made up of 11 amino acids. The V end lost 5 bases, the J end lost 6 bases, and 8 bases lay between the germline ends. CDR3 region: CASRSGDGYTF. CDR3 nucleotides: TGCGCCAGCAGATCAGGGGATGGCTACACCTTC. Complete variable domain (other parts from reference TRBV5-1 and TRBJ1-2): KAGVTQTPRYLIKTRGQQVTLSCSPISGHRSVSWYQQTPGQGLQFLFEYFSETQRNKGNFPGRFSGRQFSNSRSEMNVSTLELGDSALYLCASRSGDGYTFGSGTRLTVV.

V usage is TRBV3-1 (or the pseudogene TRBV3-2) and J usage is TRBJ2-7, with a possible D match to TRBD1 (5 bases). The CDR3 has 15 residues. Trimming stripped 1 base from V and 5 bases from J, with 15 bases between. Germline V gene data show CDR1 as LGHDT and CDR2 as YNNKEL (reference sequence). The CDR3 DNA reads as TGTGCCAGCAGCCAAGGGGTAGGGGCCCCCCACGAGCAGTACTTC. Protein sequence: CASSQGVGAPHEQYF.

The chain employs TRBV6-5 and TRBJ2-7; 11 nucleotides line up with TRBD1. Per the germline V gene, CDR1 is MNHEY and CDR2 is SVGAGI. CDR3 size: 15 residues. The J segment lost 4 bases and the V segment lost 6 bases, leaving 8 bases of the junction unmatched. The CDR3 coding sequence is TGTGCCAGCAGGTCCGGGACAGGGGGAGAATACGAGCAGTACTTC. This translates into CASRSGTGGEYEQYF.

A word on this clone: In the same sample, other DNA sequences code for this CDR3. V and J are TRBV14 and TRBJ1-1; the D is unclear. The CDR3 covers 14 residues. V was clipped by 3 bases and J by 0 bases, with 8 bases between them. The germline CDR1 and CDR2 sequences are SGHDN and FVKESK. The CDR3 loop reads CASSQAGMNTEAFF. DNA of the CDR3: TGTGCCAGCAGCCAGGCAGGAATGAACACTGAAGCTTTCTTT.

The rearrangement joins TRBV11-2 to TRBJ2-3; D unresolved. V gave up 3 bases and J gave up 2 bases, with 9 bases separating them. The CDR3 covers 14 residues. Germline lookup yields CDR1 SGHAT and CDR2 FQNNGV. For the CDR3, the DNA is TGTGCCAGCAGCTTCGCCGGTTACACAGATACGCAGTATTTT. Protein sequence: CASSFAGYTDTQYF.

This chain joins TRBV18 and TRBJ1-1; D uncertain. The length of the CDR3 is 13 residues. Trimming left V 0 bases short and J 4 bases short, with 6 bases between. Per the germline V gene, CDR1 is KGHSH and CDR2 is LQKENI. This CDR3 reads CASSPPGGTEAFF. CDR3 bases: TGTGCCAGCTCACCACCTGGCGGCACTGAAGCTTTCTTT.

The chain couples TRBV11-2 to TRBJ1-1; no definite D call. The germline V gene encodes CDR1 SGHAT and CDR2 FQNNGV. With 5 bases removed from V and 2 bases from J, the gap between germline ends came to 12 bases. The CDR3 length is 14 residues. The CDR3 bases are TGTGCCAGCAGCCCCGCGCTGGTAAACACTGAAGCTTTCTTT. Translating it yields CASSPALVNTEAFF.

This clone appeared many times. The rearrangement joins TRBV3-1 (or the pseudogene TRBV3-2) to TRBJ1-3; D might be TRBD1 (5 bases). CDR3 length: 16 amino acids. V dropped 0 bases and J dropped 0 bases, with 9 bases sitting between them. Germline loops: CDR1 LGHDT, CDR2 YNNKEL (reference sequence). The CDR3 loop reads CASSQEPGLSGNTIYF. The CDR3 DNA sequence: TGTGCCAGCAGCCAAGAGCCAGGGCTCTCTGGAAACACCATATATTTT.

The chain joins TRBV2 to TRBJ2-1; 11 bases fit TRBD2. Germline V lookup: CDR1 SNHLY, CDR2 FYNNEI. The ends lost 4 bases at V and 7 bases at J; junction bases unmatched: 12. CDR3 length: 17 residues. The CDR3 DNA reads as TGTGCCAGCAGTGTAATAGCGGGGGGGCCTAGTAGAAATGAGCAGTTCTTC. This gives the protein CASSVIAGGPSRNEQFF.

The CDR3, as DNA: TGCGCCAGCAGCTTGACTAGCGGGGGGCCCTACGAGCAGTACTTC. It encodes CASSLTSGGPYEQYF. The rearrangement joins TRBV5-1 to TRBJ2-7; 12 bases line up with TRBD2. Germline V lookup: CDR1 SGHRS, CDR2 YFSETQ. V lost 1 base, J lost 2 bases, and 1 base stayed unmatched. CDR3 length: 15 residues. Drawing the rest from reference TRBV5-1 and TRBJ2-7, the complete variable domain is KAGVTQTPRYLIKTRGQQVTLSCSPISGHRSVSWYQQTPGQGLQFLFEYFSETQRNKGNFPGRFSGRQFSNSRSEMNVSTLELGDSALYLCASSLTSGGPYEQYFGPGTRLTVT.

This clone was recorded only once. The J gene is TRBJ1-1, the V gene TRBV10-2; D not certain. Germline loops: CDR1 WSHSY, CDR2 SAAADI. This CDR3 region has 13 residues. V gave up 5 bases and J gave up 4 bases, with 11 bases separating them. CDR3 residues: CASSQWSGTEAFF. Here the CDR3 DNA reads TGCGCCAGCAGTCAGTGGTCAGGCACTGAAGCTTTCTTT.

In this sample, this clone turned up a few times. CDR3 loop: CAISESGRGRNEQFF. The CDR3 region has the DNA TGTGCCATCAGTGAGTCGGGTCGAGGGCGCAATGAGCAGTTCTTC. This chain uses TRBV10-3 with TRBJ2-1; possible D gene TRBD2, 5 bases. Germline V gene lookup returns CDR1 ENHRY and CDR2 SYGVKD. The V end lost 0 bases, the J end lost 6 bases, and 12 bases lay between the germline ends. This CDR3 region has 15 residues.

The J gene is TRBJ1-6, the V gene TRBV6-6, with D tentatively TRBD1 (6 bases). This CDR3 has 14 amino acids. Trimming shortened V by 6 bases and J by 9 bases, and 15 bases separated the two germline ends. The germline V gene has CDR1 MNHNY and CDR2 SVGAGI (reference sequence). The CDR3 here is CASREQGGASPLHF. CDR3 sequence (DNA): TGTGCCAGCAGGGAACAGGGTGGAGCTTCACCCCTCCACTTT.

Turning to this clone: Sequence at one end of the junction differs from germline and may be a read error. The chain is built from TRBV7-9 and TRBJ2-1; D is perhaps TRBD2 (5 bases). CDR1 and CDR2 (germline): SEHNR, FQNEAQ (reference sequence). This CDR3 has 13 amino acids. The CDR3: CASSLAERVPGIF. The CDR3 bases are TGTGCCAGCAGCTTAGCGGAACGGGTCCCCGGGATCTTC.

The genes are TRBV12-5 and TRBJ2-6; tentative D call: TRBD2 (7 bases). In germline, CDR1 is LGHNT, CDR2 FRNRAP. V lost 0 bases to trimming and J lost 2 bases, with 14 bases between them. The CDR3 sequence is 18 residues long. CDR3 amino acids: CASGLVPEGGPGANVLTF. CDR3 bases: TGTGCTAGTGGTTTGGTACCGGAGGGGGGGCCTGGGGCCAACGTCCTGACTTTC.

This clone is medium-sized. This sequence joins TRBV6-1 and TRBJ1-4; 9 bases agree with TRBD1. Trimming took 1 base from V and 8 from J; bases not matched to a gene: 5. This CDR3 is 15 amino acids long. Germline CDR1 MNHNS, CDR2 SASEGT. The CDR3 is CASSEGTGEGEKLFF. The DNA of the CDR3 is TGTGCCAGCAGTGAAGGGACAGGGGAAGGGGAAAAACTGTTTTTT.

The V gene is TRBV18, the J gene TRBJ1-4; D is uncertain. Trimming removed 3 bases from V and 5 bases from J, with 7 bases in between. In germline, CDR1 is KGHSH, CDR2 LQKENI. This CDR3 is 13 amino acids long. CDR3 in DNA: TGTGCCAGCTCACCCCGGGAGAATGAAAAACTGTTTTTT. It translates to CASSPRENEKLFF.

This clone has a single count. V and J are TRBV5-1 and TRBJ2-5; D gene uncertain. Trimming removed 0 bases from V and 5 bases from J, with 8 bases in between. The CDR3 is 13 amino acids. Germline CDR1 is SGHRS and CDR2 is YFSETQ. As DNA, the CDR3 is TGCGCCAGCAGCTTGGCGGGTGCGGAGACCCAGTACTTC. Protein sequence: CASSLAGAETQYF.